In its sample, the clone carrying this T cell receptor beta chain was seen many times. The data were taken from a study of T cells in Graves' hyperthyroidism and ophthalmopathy. TCR beta CDR3 regions were amplified from RNA transcripts. The TCR CDR3 first-round RT-PCR relied on the HTBI primer set. TCRdb re-called the multiplex PCR reads through MiXCR, storing one row per CDR3 protein. The table includes 610,000 or so distinct CDR3 sequences, 40% to 55% detected once. The CDR3 runs 15 residues. The V end was cut by 3 bases, the J end by 6 bases, with 15 bases between. Germline CDR1 reads SGDLS; CDR2 reads YYNGEE.

The chain is built from TRBV9 and TRBJ1-4, with a tentative D call TRBD1 (5 bases). This TCR derives from a woman aged 18-29 years with Graves' hyperthyroidism. The specimen was peripheral blood or thyroid tissue (not recorded which). In DNA form, the CDR3 reads TGTGCCAGCAGCGCAAACCCCGGGACGTATGAAAAACTGTTTTTT. Residues: CASSANPGTYEKLFF.